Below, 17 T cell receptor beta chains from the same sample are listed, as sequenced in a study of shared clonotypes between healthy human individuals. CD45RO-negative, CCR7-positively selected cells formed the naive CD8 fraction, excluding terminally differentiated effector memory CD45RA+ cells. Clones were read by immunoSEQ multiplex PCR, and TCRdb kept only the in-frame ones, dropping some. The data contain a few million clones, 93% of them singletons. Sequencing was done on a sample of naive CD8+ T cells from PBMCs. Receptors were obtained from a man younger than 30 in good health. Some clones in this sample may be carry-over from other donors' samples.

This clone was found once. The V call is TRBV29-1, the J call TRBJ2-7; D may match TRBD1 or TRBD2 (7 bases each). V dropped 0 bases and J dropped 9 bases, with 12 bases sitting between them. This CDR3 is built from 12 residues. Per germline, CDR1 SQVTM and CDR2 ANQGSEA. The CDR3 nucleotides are TGCAGCGTTGAAGAGTCCAGGGGGGGGCAGTACTTC. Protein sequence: CSVEESRGGQYF.

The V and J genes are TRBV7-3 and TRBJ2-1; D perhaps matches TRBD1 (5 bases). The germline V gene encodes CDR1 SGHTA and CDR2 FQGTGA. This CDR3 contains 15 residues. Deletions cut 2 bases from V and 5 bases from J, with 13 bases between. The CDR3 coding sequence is TGTGCCAGCAGCTTACAAGGGGCGAGAAACAATGAGCAGTTCTTC. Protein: CASSLQGARNNEQFF. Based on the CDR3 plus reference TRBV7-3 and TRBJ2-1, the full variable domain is GAGVSQTPSNKVTEKGKYVELRCDPISGHTALYWYRQSLGQGPEFLIYFQGTGAADDSGLPNDRFFAVRPEGSVSTLKIQRTERGDSAVYLCASSLQGARNNEQFFGPGTRLTVL.

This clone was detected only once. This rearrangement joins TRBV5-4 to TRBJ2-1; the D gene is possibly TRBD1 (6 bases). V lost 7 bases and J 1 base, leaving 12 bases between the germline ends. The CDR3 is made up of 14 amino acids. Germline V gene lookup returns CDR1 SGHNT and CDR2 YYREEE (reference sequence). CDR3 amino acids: CASSGDSSYNEQFF. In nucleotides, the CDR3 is TGTGCCAGCTCAGGGGATTCTTCCTACAATGAGCAGTTCTTC.

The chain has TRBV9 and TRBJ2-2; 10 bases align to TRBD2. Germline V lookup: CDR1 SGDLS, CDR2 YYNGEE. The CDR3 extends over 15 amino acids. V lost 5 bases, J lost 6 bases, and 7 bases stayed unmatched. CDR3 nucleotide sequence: TGTGCCAGCAGTGGACTAGCGGTTGGGTCCGGGGAGCTGTTTTTT. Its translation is CASSGLAVGSGELFF.

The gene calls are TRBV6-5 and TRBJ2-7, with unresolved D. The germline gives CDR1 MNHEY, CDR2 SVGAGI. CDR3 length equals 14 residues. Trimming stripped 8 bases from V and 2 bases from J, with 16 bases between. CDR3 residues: CASSFYGPTYEQYF. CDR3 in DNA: TGTGCCAGCTCCTTTTACGGGCCAACCTACGAGCAGTACTTC.

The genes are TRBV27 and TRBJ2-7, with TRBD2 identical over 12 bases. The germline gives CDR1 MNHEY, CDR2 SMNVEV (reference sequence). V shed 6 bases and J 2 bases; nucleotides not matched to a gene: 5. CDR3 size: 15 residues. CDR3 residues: CASSRLAGVAYEQYF. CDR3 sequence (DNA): TGTGCCAGCAGCCGACTAGCGGGAGTGGCCTACGAGCAGTACTTC.

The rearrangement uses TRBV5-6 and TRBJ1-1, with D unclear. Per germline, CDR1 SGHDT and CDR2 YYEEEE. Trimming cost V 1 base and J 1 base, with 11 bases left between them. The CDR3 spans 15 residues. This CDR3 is CASSLIKDQNTEAFF. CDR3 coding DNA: TGTGCCAGCAGCTTGATAAAGGACCAGAACACTGAAGCTTTCTTT.

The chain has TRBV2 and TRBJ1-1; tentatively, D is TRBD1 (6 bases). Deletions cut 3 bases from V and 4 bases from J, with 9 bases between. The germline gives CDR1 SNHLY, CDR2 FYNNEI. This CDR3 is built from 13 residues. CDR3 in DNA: TGTGCCAGCAGTGAGGGGGGCTTCACTGAAGCTTTCTTT. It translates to CASSEGGFTEAFF.

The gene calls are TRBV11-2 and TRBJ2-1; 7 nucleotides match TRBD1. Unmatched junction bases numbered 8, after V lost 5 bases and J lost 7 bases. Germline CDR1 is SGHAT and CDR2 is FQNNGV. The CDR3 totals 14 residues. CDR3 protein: CASSPLTGMNEQFF. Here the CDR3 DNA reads TGTGCCAGCAGCCCCCTGACAGGGATGAATGAGCAGTTCTTC.

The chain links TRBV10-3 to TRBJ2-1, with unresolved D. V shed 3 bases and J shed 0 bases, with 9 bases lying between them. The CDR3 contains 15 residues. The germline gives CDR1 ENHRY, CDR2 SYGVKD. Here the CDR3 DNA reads TGTGCCATCAGTGAACGGGTCAGCTCCTACAATGAGCAGTTCTTC. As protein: CAISERVSSYNEQFF.

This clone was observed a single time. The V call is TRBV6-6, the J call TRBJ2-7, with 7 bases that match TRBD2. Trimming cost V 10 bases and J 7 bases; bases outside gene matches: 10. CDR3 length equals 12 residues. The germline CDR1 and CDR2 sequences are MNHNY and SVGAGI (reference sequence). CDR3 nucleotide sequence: TGTGCCACGGCCGGCGCGGGAGTAGAGCAGTACTTC. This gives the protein CATAGAGVEQYF.

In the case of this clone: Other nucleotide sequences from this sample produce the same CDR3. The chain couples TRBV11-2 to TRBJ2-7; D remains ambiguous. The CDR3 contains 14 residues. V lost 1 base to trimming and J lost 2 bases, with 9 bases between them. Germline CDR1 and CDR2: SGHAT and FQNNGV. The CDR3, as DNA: TGTGCCAGCAGCTTAGCCGCAGCAACCTACGAGCAGTACTTC. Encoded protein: CASSLAAATYEQYF.

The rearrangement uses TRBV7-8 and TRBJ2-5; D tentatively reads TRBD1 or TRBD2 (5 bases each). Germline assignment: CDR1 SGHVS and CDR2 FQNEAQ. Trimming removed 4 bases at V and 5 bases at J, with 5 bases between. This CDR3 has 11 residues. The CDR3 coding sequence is TGTGCCAGCAGCTGGGGGGAGACCCAGTACTTC. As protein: CASSWGETQYF.

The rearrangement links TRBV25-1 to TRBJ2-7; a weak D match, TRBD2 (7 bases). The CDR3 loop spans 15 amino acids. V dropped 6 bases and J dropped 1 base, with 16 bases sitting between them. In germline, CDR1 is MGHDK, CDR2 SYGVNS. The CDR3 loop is CASSPARGASYEQYF. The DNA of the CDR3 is TGTGCCAGCAGCCCCGCCCGGGGGGCATCCTACGAGCAGTACTTC.

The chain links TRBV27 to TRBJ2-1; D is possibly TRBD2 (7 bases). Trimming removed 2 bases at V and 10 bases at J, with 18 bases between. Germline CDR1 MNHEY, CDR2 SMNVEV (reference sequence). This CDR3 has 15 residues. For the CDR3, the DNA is TGTGCCAGCAGTTTAAGGGGGGGTTCGGTCATCGAGCAGTTCTTC. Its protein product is CASSLRGGSVIEQFF.

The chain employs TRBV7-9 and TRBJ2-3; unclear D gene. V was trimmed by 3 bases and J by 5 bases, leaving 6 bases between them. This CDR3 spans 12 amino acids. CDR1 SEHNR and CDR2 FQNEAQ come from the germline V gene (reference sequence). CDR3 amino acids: CASSFHGDTQYF. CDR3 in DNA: TGTGCCAGCAGCTTTCACGGAGATACGCAGTATTTT.

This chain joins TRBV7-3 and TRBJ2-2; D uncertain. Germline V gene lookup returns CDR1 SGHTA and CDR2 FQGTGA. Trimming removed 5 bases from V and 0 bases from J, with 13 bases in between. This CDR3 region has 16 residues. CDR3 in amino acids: CASSPDGWTNTGELFF. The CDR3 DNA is TGTGCCAGCAGCCCCGACGGTTGGACGAACACCGGGGAGCTGTTTTTT.